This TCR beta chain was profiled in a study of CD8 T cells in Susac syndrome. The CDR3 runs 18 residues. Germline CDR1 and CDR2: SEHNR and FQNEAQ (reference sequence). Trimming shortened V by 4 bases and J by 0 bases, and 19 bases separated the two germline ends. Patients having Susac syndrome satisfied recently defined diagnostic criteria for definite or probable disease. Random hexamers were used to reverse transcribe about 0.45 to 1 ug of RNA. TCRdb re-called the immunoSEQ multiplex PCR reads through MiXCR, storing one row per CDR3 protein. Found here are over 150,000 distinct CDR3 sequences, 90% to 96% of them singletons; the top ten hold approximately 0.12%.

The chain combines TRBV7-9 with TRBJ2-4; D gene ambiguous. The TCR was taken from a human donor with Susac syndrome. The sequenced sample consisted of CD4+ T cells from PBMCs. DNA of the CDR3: TGTGCCAGCAGCTATGTGGTTGTAGAGTCGATAGCCAAAAACATTCAGTACTTC. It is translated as CASSYVVVESIAKNIQYF.